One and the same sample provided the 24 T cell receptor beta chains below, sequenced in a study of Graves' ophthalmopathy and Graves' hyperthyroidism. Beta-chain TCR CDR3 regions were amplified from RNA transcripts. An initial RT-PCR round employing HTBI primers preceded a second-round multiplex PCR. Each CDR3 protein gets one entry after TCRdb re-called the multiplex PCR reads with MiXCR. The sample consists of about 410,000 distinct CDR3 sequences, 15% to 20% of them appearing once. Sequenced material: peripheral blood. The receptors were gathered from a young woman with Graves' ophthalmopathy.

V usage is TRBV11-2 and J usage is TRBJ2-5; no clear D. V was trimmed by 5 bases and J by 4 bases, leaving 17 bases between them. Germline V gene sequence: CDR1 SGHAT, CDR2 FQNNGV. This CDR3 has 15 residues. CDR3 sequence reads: CASSPRTRARETQYF. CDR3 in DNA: TGTGCCAGCAGCCCCCGGACCCGGGCAAGAGAGACCCAGTACTTC.

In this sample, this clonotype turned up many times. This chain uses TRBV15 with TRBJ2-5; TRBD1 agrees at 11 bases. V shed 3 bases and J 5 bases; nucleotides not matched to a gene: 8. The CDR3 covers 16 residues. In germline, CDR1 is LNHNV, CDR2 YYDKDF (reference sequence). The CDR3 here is CATSSSDRGQGETQYF. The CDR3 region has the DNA TGTGCCACCAGCAGTTCGGACAGGGGGCAGGGGGAGACCCAGTACTTC.

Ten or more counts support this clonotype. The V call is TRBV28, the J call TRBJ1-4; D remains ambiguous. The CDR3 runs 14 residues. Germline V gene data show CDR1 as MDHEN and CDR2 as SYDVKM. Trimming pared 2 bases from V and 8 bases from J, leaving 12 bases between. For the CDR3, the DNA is TGTGCCAGCAGTTTAGAGCAGCCGCGGGAAAAACTGTTTTTT. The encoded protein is CASSLEQPREKLFF.

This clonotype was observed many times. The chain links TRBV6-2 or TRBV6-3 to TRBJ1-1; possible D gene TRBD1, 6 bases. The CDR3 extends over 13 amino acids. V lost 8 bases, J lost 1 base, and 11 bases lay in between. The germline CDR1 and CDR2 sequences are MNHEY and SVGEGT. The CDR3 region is CASGAQGNTEAFF. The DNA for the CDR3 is TGTGCCAGCGGAGCACAGGGGAACACTGAAGCTTTCTTT.

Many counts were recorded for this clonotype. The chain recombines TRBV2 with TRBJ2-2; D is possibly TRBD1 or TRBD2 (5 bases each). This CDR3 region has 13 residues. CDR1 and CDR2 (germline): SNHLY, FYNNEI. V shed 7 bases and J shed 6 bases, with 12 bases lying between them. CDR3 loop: CASKPEGPGELFF. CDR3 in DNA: TGTGCCAGCAAACCCGAGGGGCCCGGGGAGCTGTTTTTT.

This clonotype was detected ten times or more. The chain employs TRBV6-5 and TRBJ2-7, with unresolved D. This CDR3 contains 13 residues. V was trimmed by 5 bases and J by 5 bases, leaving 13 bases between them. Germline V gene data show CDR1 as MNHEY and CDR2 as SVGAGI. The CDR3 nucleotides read TGTGCCAGCAGTCCCGACGGTCCCAACGAGCAGTACTTC. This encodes CASSPDGPNEQYF.

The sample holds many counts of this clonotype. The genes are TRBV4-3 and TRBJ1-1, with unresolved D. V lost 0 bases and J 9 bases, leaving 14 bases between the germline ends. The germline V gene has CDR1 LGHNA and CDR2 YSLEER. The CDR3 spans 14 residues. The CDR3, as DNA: TGCGCCAGCAGCCAAGATGGGCCGACAACAAAAGCTTTCTTT. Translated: CASSQDGPTTKAFF.

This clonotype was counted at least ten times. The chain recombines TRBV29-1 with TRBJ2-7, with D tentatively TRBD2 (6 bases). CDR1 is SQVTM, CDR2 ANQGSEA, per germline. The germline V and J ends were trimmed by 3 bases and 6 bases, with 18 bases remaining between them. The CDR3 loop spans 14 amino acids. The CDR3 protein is CSVESPSVPGEQYF. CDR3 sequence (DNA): TGCAGCGTTGAGAGCCCTAGCGTTCCAGGCGAGCAGTACTTC.

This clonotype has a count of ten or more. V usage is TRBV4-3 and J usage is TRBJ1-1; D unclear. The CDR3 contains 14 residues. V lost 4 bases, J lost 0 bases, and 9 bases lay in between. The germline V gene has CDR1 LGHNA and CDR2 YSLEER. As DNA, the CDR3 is TGCGCCAGCAGCCTTTCTTTCTTGAACACTGAAGCTTTCTTT. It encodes CASSLSFLNTEAFF.

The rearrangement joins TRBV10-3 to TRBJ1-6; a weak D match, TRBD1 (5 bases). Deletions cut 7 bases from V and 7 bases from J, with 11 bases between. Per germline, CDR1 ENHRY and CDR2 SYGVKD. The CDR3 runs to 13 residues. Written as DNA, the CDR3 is TGTGCCATCACCGGGACGGAGAATTCACCCCTCCACTTT. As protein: CAITGTENSPLHF.

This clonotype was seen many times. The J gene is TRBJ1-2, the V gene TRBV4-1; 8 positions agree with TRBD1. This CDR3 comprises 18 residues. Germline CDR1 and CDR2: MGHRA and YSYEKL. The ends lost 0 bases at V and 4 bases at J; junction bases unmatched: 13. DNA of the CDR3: TGCGCCAGCAGCCAAGATTCAGGACAGGGAAGTTCATTCTATGGCTACACCTTC. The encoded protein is CASSQDSGQGSSFYGYTF.

The CDR3 here is CASSLLRGFSNQPQHF. CDR3 nucleotide sequence: TGTGCCAGCAGTTTACTCAGGGGATTCAGCAATCAGCCCCAGCATTTT. This chain joins TRBV28 and TRBJ1-5; D is perhaps TRBD1 (6 bases). With 2 bases removed from V and 1 base from J, the gap between germline ends came to 12 bases. This CDR3 is 16 amino acids long. Germline V gene lookup returns CDR1 MDHEN and CDR2 SYDVKM. Together with reference TRBV28 and TRBJ1-5, the CDR3 gives the full variable domain: DVKVTQSSRYLVKRTGEKVFLECVQDMDHENMFWYRQDPGLGLRLIYFSYDVKMKEKGDIPEGYSVSREKKERFSLILESASTNQTSMYLCASSLLRGFSNQPQHFGDGTRLSIL.

The CDR3 DNA reads as TGTGCCAGCAGTTACTCGACGGGACAGTCCTACGAGCAGTACTTC. Its protein product is CASSYSTGQSYEQYF. This rearrangement joins TRBV6-2 or TRBV6-3 to TRBJ2-7; 7 bases are a match to TRBD1. Germline CDR1 is MNHEY and CDR2 is SVGEGT. The CDR3 runs to 15 residues. The junction had 3 bases not matched to a gene; V was cut back by 0 bases and J by 1 base.

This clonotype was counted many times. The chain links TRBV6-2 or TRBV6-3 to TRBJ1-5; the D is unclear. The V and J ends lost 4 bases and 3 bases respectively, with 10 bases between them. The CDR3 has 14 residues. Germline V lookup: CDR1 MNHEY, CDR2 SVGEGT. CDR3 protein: CASSSLGDNQPQHF. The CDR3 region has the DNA TGTGCCAGCAGTTCCCTCGGGGACAATCAGCCCCAGCATTTT.

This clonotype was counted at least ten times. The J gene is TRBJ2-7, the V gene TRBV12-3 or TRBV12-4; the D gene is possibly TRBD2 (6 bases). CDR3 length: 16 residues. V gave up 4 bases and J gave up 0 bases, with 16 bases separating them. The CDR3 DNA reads TGTGCCAGCAGTTACATCGGTCAGACTAGCTCCTACGAGCAGTACTTC. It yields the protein CASSYIGQTSSYEQYF.

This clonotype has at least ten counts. Here the CDR3 reads CASSPLFYEQYF. The CDR3 DNA reads as TGTGCCAGCAGTCCCCTGTTCTACGAGCAGTACTTC. The rearrangement links TRBV12-3 or TRBV12-4 to TRBJ2-7; no clear D. The CDR3 is 12 residues long. The V gene lost 5 bases and the J gene lost 3 bases, with 8 bases spanning the gap.

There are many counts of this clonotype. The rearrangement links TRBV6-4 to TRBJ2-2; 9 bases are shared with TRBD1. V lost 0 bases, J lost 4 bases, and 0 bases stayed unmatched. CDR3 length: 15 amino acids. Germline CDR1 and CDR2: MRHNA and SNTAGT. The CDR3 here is CASSDSQGATGELFF. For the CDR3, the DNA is TGTGCCAGCAGTGACTCACAGGGGGCCACCGGGGAGCTGTTTTTT.

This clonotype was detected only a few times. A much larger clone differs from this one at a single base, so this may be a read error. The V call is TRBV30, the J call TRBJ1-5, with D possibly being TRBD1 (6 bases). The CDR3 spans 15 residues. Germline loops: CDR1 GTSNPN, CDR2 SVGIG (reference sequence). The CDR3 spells CAWSVQGGGNQPRHF. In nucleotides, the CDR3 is TGTGCCTGGAGTGTACAAGGGGGTGGCAATCAGCCCCGGCATTTT.

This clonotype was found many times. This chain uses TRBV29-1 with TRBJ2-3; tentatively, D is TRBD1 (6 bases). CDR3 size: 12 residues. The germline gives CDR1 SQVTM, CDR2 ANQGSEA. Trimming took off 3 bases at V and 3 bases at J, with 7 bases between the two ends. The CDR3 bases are TGCAGCGTTGATACAGGGACAGATACGCAGTATTTT. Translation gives CSVDTGTDTQYF.

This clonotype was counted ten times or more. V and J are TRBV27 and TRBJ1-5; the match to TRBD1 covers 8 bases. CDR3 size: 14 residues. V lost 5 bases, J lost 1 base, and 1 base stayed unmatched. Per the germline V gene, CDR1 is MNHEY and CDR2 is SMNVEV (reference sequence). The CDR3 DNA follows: TGTGCCAGCAGTAGACAGGGGAGCAATCAGCCCCAGCATTTT. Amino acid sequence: CASSRQGSNQPQHF.

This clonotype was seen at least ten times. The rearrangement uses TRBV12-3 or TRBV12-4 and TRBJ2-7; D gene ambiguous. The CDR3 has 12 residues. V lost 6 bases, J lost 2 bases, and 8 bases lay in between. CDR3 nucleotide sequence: TGTGCCAGCAGCCCCCCAGCCTACGAGCAGTACTTC. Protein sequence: CASSPPAYEQYF.

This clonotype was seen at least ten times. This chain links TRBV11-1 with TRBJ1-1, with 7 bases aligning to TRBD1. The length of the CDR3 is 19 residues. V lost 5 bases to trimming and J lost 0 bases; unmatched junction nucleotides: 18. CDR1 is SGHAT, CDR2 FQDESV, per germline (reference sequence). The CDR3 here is CASSPFLDRSRNMNTEAFF. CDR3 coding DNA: TGTGCCAGCAGCCCTTTCCTGGACAGGAGCAGAAACATGAACACTGAAGCTTTCTTT.

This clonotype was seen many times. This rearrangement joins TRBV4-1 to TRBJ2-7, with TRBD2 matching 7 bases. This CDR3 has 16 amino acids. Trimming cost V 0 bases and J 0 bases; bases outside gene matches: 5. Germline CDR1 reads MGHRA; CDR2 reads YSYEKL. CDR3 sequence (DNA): TGCGCCAGCAGCCAAGATGCGGCGGGAGCCTCCTACGAGCAGTACTTC. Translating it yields CASSQDAAGASYEQYF.

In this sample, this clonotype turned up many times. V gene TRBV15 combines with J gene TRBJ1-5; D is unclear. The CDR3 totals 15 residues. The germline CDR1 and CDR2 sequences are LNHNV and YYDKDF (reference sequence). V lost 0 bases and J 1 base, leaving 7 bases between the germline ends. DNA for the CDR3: TGTGCCACCAGCAGAGATCCGGCAAGCAATCAGCCCCAGCATTTT. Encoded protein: CATSRDPASNQPQHF.